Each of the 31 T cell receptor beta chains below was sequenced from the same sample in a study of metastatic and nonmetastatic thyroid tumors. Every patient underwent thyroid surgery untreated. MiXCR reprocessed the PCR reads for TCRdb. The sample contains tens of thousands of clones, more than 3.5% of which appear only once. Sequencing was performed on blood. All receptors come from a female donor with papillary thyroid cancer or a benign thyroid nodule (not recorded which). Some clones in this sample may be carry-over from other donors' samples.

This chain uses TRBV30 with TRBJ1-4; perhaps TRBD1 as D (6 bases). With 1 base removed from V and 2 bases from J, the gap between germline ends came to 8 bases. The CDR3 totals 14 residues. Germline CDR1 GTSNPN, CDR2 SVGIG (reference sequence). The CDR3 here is CAWSAGVTNEKLFF. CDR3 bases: TGTGCCTGGAGTGCAGGGGTTACTAATGAAAAACTGTTTTTT.

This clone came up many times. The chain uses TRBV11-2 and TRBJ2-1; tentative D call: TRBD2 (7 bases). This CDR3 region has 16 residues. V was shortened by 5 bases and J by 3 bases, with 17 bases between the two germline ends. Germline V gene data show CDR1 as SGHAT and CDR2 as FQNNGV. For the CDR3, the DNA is TGTGCCAGCAGCCGCGGCGGGGGCGGGGTCTACAATGAGCAGTTCTTC. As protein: CASSRGGGGVYNEQFF.

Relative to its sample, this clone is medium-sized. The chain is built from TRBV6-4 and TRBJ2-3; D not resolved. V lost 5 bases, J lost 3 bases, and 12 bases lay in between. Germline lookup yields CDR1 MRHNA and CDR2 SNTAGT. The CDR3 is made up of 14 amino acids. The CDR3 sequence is CASSPGQETDTQYF. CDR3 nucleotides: TGTGCCAGCAGTCCCGGGCAGGAAACAGATACGCAGTATTTT.

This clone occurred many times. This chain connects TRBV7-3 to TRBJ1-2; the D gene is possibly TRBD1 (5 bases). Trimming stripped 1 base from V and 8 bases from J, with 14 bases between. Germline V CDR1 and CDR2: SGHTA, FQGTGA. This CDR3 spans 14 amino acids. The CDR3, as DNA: TGTGCCAGCAGCTTAAATCCGCAGGGTGACGGCTACACCTTC. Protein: CASSLNPQGDGYTF.

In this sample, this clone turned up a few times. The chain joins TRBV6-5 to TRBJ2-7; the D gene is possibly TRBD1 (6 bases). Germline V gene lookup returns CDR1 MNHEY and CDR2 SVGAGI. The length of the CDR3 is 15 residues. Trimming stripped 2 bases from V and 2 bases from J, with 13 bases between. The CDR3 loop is CASSYQLQGTYEQYF. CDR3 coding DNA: TGTGCCAGCAGTTACCAGCTCCAGGGGACCTACGAGCAGTACTTC.

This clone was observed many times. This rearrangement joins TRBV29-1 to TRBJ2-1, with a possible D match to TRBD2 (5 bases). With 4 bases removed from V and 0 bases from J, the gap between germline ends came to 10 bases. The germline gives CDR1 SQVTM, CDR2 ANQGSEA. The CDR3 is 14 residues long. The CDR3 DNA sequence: TGCAGCGTTGTACGGGGAAGCTCCTACAATGAGCAGTTCTTC. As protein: CSVVRGSSYNEQFF.

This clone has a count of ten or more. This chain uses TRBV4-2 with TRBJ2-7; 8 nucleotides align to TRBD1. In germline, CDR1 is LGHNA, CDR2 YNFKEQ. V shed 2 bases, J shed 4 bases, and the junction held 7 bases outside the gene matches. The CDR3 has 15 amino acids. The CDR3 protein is CASSQSATGAYEQYF. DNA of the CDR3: TGTGCCAGCAGCCAATCTGCGACAGGGGCTTACGAGCAGTACTTC.

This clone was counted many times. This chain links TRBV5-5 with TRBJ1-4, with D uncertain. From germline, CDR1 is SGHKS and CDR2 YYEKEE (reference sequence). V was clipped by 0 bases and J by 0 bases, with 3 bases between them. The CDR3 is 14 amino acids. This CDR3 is CASSLAPTNEKLFF. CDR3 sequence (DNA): TGTGCCAGCAGCTTGGCGCCAACTAATGAAAAACTGTTTTTT.

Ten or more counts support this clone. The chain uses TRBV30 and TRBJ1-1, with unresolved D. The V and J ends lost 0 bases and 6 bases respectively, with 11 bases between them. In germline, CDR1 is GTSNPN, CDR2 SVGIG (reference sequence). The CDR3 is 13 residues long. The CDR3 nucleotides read TGTGCCTGGAGTGTGGGTCGGGGATCTGAAGCTTTCTTT. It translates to CAWSVGRGSEAFF.

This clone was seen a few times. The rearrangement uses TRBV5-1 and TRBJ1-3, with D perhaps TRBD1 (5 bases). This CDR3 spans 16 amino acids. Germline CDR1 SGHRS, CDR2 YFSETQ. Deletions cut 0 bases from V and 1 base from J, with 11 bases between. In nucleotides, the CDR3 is TGCGCCAGCAGCTTGGGGTCGGGACCTTCTGGAAACACCATATATTTT. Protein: CASSLGSGPSGNTIYF.

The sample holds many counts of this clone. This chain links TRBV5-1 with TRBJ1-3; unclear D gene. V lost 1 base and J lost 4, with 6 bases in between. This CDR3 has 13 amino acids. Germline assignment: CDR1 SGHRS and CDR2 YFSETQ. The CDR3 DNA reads TGCGCCAGCAGCTTGTCCGACGGAAACACCATATATTTT. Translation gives CASSLSDGNTIYF.

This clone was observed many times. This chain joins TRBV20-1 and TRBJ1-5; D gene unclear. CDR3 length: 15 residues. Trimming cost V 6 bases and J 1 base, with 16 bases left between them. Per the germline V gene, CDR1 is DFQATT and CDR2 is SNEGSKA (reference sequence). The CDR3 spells CSAKTPPGSNQPQHF. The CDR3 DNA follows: TGCAGTGCAAAGACTCCCCCTGGGAGCAATCAGCCCCAGCATTTT.

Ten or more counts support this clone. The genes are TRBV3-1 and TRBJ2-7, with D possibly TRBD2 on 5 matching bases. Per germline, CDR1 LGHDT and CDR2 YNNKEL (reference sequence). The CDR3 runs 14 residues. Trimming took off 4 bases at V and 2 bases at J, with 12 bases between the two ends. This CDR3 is CASSPWAEAYEQYF. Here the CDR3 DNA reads TGTGCCAGCAGCCCCTGGGCGGAGGCCTACGAGCAGTACTTC.

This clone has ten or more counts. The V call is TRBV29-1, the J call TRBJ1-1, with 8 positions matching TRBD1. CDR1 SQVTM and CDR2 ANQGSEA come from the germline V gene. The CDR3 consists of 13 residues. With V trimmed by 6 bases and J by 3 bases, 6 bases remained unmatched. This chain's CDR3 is CSVKQGVDTEAFF. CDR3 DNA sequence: TGCAGCGTAAAACAGGGGGTGGACACTGAAGCTTTCTTT.

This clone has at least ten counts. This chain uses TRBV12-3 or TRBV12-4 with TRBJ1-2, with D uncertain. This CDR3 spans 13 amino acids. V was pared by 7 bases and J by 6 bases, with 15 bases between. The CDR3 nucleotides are TGTGCCAGCACCCCCGGCTTCCGGGATGGCTACACCTTC. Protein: CASTPGFRDGYTF.

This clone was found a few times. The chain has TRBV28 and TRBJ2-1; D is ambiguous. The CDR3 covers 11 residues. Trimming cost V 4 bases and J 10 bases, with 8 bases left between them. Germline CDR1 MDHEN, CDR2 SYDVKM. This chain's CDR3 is CASSSLREQFF. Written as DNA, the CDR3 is TGTGCCAGCAGTTCCCTTAGGGAGCAGTTCTTC.

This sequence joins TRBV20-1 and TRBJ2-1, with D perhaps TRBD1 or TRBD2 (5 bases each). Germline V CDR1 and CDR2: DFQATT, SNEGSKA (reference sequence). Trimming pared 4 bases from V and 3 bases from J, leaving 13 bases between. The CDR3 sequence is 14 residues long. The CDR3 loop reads CSATQGGGYNEQFF. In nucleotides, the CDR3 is TGCAGTGCTACTCAGGGTGGGGGCTACAATGAGCAGTTCTTC.

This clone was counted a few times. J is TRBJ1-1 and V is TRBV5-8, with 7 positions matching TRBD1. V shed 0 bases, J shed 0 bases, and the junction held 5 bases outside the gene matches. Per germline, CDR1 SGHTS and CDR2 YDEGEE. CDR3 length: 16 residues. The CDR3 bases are TGTGCCAGCAGCTTGGCCGGGACAGCCATGAACACTGAAGCTTTCTTT. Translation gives CASSLAGTAMNTEAFF.

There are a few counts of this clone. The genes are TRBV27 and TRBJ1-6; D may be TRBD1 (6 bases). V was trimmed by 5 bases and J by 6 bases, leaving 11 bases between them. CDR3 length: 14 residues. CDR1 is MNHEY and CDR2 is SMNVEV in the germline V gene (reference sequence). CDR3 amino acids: CASSPGQSNSPLHF. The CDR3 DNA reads TGTGCCAGCAGTCCCGGACAGAGTAATTCACCCCTCCACTTT.

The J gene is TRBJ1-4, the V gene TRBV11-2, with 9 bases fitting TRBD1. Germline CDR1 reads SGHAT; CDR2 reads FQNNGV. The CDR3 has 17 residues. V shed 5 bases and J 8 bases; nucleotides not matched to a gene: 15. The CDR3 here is CASSPPVPGQGGEKLFF. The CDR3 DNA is TGTGCCAGCAGCCCGCCGGTTCCGGGACAGGGAGGCGAAAAACTGTTTTTT.

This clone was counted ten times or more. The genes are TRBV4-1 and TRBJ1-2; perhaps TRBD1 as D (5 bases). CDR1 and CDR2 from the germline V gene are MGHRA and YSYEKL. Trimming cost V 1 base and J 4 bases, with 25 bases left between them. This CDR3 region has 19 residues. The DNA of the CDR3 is TGCGCCAGCAGCCAAGTGCTCCGGTCGAACGTGAGGAGGGGCTATGGCTACACCTTC. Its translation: CASSQVLRSNVRRGYGYTF.

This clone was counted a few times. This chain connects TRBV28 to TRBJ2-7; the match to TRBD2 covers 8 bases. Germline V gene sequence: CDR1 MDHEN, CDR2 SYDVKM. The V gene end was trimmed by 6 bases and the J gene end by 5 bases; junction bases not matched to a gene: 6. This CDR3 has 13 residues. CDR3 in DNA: TGTGCCAGCAGACCCGGGGGGGTCAACGAGCAGTACTTC. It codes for CASRPGGVNEQYF.

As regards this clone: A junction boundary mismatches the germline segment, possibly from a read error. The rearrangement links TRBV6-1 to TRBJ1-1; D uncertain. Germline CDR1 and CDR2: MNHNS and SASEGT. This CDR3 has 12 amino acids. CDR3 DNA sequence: TGTGCCAGCATAAGGGTTGTAACTGAAGATTTATTT. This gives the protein CASIRVVTEDLF.

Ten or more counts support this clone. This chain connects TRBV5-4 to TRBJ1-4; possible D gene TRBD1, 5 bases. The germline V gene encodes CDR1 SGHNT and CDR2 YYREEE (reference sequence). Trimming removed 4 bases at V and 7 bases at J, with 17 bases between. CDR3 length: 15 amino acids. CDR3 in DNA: TGTGCCAGCAGCCGGCGGGGGGGATTCGGTGAAAAACTGTTTTTT. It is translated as CASSRRGGFGEKLFF.

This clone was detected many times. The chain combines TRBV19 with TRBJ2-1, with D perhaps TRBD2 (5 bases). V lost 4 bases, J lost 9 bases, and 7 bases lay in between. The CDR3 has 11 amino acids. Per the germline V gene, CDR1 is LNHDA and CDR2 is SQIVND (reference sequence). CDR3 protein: CASSRRSEQFF. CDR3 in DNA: TGTGCCAGTAGTAGGAGGAGTGAGCAGTTCTTC.

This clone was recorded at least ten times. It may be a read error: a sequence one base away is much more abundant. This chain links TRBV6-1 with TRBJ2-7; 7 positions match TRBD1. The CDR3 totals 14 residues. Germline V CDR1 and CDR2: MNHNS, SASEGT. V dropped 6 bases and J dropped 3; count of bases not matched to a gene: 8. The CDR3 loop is CASRPMTGSYEQYF. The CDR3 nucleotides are TGTGCCAGCAGGCCCATGACAGGGAGCTACGAGCAGTACTTC.

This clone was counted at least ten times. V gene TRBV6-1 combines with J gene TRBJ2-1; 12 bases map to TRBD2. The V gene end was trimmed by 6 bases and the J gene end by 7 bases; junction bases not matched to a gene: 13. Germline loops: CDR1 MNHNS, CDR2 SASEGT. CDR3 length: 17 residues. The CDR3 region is CASSLATSGRNWNEQFF. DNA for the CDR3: TGTGCCAGCAGCTTAGCAACTAGCGGGAGGAACTGGAATGAGCAGTTCTTC.

CDR3 in amino acids: CSASMGDGFYEQYF. CDR3 nucleotide sequence: TGCAGTGCCTCTATGGGAGACGGATTTTACGAGCAGTACTTC. The chain combines TRBV20-1 with TRBJ2-7, with a possible D match to TRBD2 (5 bases). This CDR3 has 14 amino acids. V shed 6 bases and J shed 4 bases, with 19 bases lying between them. Germline CDR1 reads DFQATT; CDR2 reads SNEGSKA (reference sequence).

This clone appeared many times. This CDR3 is CASSFGPNEQFF. CDR3 nucleotide sequence: TGTGCCAGCAGCTTCGGGCCCAATGAGCAGTTCTTC. The chain has TRBV7-9 and TRBJ2-1; unclear D gene. The CDR3 contains 12 residues. Germline-derived CDR1 and CDR2 are SEHNR and FQNEAQ (reference sequence). Trimming stripped 3 bases from V and 6 bases from J, with 6 bases between.

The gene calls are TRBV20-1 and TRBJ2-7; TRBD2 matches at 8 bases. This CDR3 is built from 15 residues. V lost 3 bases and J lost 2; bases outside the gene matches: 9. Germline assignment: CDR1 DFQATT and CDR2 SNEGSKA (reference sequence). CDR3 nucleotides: TGCAGTGCTAGGTTACTAGCGGTAGGTGCCTACGAGCAGTACTTC. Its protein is CSARLLAVGAYEQYF.

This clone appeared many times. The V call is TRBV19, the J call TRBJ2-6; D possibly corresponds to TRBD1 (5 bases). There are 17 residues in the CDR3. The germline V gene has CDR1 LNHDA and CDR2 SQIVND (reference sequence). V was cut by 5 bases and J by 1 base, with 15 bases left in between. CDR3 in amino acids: CASSPWGLLSGANVLTF. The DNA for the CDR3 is TGTGCCAGTAGTCCCTGGGGCCTCCTATCTGGGGCCAACGTCCTGACTTTC.